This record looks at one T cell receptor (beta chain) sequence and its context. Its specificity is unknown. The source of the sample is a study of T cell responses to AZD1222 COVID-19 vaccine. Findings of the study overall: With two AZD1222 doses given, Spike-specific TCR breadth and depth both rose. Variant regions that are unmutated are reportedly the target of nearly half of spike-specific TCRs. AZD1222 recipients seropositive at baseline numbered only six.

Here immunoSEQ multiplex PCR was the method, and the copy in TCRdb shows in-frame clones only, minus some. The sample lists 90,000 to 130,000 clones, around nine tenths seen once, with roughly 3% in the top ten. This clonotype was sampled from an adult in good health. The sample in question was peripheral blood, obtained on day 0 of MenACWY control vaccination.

The CDR3: CSVELASDYGYTF. CDR3 nucleotide sequence: TGCAGCGTTGAACTAGCTTCGGACTATGGCTACACCTTC. The chain has TRBV29-1 and TRBJ1-2; D is uncertain. V lost 2 bases and J lost 3, with 10 bases in between. This CDR3 has 13 residues. CDR1 SQVTM and CDR2 ANQGSEA come from the germline V gene. Together with reference TRBV29-1 and TRBJ1-2, the CDR3 gives the full variable domain: SAVISQKPSRDICQRGTSLTIQCQVDSQVTMMFWYRQQPGQSLTLIATANQGSEATYESGFVIDKFPISRPNLTFSTLTVSNMSPEDSSIYLCSVELASDYGYTFGSGTRLTVV.